What follows describes a single T cell receptor beta chain. Its specificity is not known. Germline CDR1 is SEHNR and CDR2 is FQNEAQ (reference sequence). CDR3 length: 13 amino acids. V lost 5 bases to trimming and J lost 2 bases, with 9 bases between them. The sample originates from a study of T cell responses to AZD1222 COVID-19 vaccine. Study context: Samples with a second dose at about 4 or about 12 weeks were pooled together.

Profiling relied on immunoSEQ multiplex PCR, and the TCRdb table lists in-frame clones only, not all of them. The sample shows some 100,000 clones, about 91% of them seen only once. Whole-study findings and limits: Clonal diversity may have been underestimated, and the donors were mostly white British, with more females than males. CD4 TCRs linked to vaccination spanned spike, dominating at 160-218 and 743-854.

Sequenced here: peripheral blood, sampled on day 0 of AZD1222 vaccination. This clonotype originated in an adult in good health. The chain combines TRBV7-9 with TRBJ2-5; D unclear. DNA of the CDR3: TGTGCCAGCAGCCCACTAAATCAAGAGACCCAGTACTTC. Its protein product is CASSPLNQETQYF. The full variable domain, in which reference TRBV7-9 and TRBJ2-5 provide the parts outside the CDR3, is DTGVSQNPRHKITKRGQNVTFRCDPISEHNRLYWYRQTLGQGPEFLTYFQNEAQLEKSRLLSDRFSAERPKGSFSTLEIQRTEQGDSAMYLCASSPLNQETQYFGPGTRLLVL.